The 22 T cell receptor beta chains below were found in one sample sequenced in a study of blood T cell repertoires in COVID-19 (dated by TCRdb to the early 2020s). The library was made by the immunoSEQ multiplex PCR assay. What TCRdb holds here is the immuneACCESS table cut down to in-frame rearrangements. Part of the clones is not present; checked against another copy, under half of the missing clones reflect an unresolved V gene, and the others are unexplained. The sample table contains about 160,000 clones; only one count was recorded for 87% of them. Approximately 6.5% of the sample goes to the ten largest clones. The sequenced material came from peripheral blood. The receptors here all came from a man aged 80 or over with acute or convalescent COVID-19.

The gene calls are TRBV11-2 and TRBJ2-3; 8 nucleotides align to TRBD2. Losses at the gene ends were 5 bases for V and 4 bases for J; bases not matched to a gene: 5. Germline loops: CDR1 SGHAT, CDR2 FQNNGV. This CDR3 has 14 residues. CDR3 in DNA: TGTGCCAGCAGCCTTAGCGGGAAGTCAGATACGCAGTATTTT. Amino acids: CASSLSGKSDTQYF.

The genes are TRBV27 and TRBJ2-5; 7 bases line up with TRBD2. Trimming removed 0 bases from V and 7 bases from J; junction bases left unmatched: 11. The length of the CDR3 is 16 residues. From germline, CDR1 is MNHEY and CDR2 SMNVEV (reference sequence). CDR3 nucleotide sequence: TGTGCCAGCAGTTTATCGACTAGCCCGAACTCAGGGACCCAGTACTTC. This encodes CASSLSTSPNSGTQYF.

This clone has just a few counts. In DNA form, the CDR3 reads TGTGCCAGCAGTGAAGACCCAGGGAGCAATCAGCCCCAGCATTTT. This sequence encodes CASSEDPGSNQPQHF. The chain recombines TRBV2 with TRBJ1-5; possibly TRBD1 for D (5 bases). CDR1 and CDR2 from the germline V gene are SNHLY and FYNNEI. Trimming removed 1 base at V and 1 base at J, with 8 bases between. This CDR3 spans 15 amino acids.

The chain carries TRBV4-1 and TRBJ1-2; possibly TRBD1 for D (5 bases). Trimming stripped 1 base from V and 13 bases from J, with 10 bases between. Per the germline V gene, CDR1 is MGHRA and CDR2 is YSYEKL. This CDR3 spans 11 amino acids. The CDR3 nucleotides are TGCGCCAGCAGCCAAGTAGGGGCTTTCACCTTC. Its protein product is CASSQVGAFTF.

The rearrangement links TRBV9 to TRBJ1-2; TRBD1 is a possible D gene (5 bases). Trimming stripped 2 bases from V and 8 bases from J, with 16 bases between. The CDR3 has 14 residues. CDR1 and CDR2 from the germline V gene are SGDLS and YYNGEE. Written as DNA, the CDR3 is TGTGCCAGCAGCGTTCTTGTCGCGGGGGAAGGCTACACCTTC. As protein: CASSVLVAGEGYTF.

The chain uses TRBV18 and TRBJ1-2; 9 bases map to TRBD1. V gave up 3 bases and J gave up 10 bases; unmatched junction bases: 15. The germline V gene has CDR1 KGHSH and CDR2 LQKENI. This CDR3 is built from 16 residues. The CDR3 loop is CASSPVRDRVRANYTF. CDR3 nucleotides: TGTGCCAGCTCACCGGTTAGGGACAGGGTGAGAGCTAACTACACCTTC.

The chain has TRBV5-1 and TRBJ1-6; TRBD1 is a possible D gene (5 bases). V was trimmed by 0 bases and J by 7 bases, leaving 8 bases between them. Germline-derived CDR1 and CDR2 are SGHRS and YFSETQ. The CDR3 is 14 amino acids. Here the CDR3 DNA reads TGCGCCAGCAGCTTGGGTTCAGGGAATTCACCCCTCCACTTT. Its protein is CASSLGSGNSPLHF.

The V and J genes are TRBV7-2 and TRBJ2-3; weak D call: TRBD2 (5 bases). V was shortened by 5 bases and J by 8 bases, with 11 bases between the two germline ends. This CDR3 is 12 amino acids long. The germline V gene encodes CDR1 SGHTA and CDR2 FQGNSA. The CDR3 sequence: CASSLREGTQYF. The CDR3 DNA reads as TGTGCCAGCAGCCTCAGAGAGGGTACGCAGTATTTT.

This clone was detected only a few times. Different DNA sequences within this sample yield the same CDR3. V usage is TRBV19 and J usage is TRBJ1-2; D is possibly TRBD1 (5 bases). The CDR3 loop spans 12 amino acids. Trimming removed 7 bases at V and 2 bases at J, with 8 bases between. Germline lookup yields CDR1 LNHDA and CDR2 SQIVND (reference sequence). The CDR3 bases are TGTGCCAGTAATAGGGGAAACTATGGCTACACCTTC. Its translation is CASNRGNYGYTF. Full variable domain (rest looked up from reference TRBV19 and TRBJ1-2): DGGITQSPKYLFRKEGQNVTLSCEQNLNHDAMYWYRQDPGQGLRLIYYSQIVNDFQKGDIAEGYSVSREKKESFPLTVTSAQKNPTAFYLCASNRGNYGYTFGSGTRLTVV.

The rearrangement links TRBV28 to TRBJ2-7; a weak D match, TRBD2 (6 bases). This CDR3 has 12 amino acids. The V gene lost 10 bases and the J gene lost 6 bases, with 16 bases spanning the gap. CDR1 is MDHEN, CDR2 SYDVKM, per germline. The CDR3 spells CATKTSTREQYF. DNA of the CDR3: TGTGCCACCAAGACTAGTACCCGCGAGCAGTACTTC.

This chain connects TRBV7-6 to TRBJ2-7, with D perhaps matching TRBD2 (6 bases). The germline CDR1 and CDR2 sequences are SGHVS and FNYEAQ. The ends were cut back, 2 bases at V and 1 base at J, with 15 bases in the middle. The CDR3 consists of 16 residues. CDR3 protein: CASSLLRRDGSYEQYF. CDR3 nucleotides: TGTGCCAGCAGCTTACTTAGGCGGGACGGATCCTACGAGCAGTACTTC.

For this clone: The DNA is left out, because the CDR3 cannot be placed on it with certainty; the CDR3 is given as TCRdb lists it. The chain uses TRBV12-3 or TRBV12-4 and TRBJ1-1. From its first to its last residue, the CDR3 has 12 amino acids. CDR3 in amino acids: CASSSSNTEAFF.

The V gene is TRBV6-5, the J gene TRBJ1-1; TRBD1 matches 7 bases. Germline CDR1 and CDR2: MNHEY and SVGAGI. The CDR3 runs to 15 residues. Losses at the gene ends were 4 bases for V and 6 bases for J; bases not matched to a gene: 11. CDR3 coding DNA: TGTGCCAGCAGTTCCTCCAGGGGGGCTAGAGCTGAAGCTTTCTTT. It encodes CASSSSRGARAEAFF.

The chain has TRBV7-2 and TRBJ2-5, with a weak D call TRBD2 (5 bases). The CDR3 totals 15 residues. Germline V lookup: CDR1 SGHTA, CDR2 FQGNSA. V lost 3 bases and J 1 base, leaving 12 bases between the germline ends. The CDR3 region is CASSLRSGTQETQYF. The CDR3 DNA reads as TGTGCCAGCAGCTTGCGGTCGGGAACCCAAGAGACCCAGTACTTC.

The CDR3 DNA reads TGTGCCAGCAGTGAATCCCCAACAGGGGGCGCAACTAATGAAAAACTGTTTTTT. Protein product: CASSESPTGGATNEKLFF. This chain links TRBV6-1 with TRBJ1-4; 9 bases agree with TRBD1. This CDR3 comprises 18 residues. After removal of 2 bases from V and 0 bases from J, the junction contained 7 bases not matched to a gene. Germline V gives CDR1 MNHNS, CDR2 SASEGT.

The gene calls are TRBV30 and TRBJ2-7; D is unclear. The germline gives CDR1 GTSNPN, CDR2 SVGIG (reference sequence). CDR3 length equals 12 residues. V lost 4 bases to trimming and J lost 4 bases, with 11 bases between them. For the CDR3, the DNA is TGTGCCTGGAACAACATTTGGTACGAGCAGTACTTC. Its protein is CAWNNIWYEQYF.

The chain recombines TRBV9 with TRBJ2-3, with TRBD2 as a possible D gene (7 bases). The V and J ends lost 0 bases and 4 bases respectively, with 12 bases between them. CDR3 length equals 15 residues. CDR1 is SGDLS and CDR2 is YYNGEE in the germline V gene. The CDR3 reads CASSVGGRGSDTQYF. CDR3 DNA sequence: TGTGCCAGCAGCGTAGGTGGGAGGGGGTCAGATACGCAGTATTTT.

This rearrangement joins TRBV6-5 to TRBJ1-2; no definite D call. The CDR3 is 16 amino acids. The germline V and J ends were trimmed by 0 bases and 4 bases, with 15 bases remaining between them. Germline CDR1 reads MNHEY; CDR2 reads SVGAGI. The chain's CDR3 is CASSYSRQSMAYGYTF. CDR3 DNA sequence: TGTGCCAGCAGTTACTCGAGGCAGAGCATGGCCTATGGCTACACCTTC.

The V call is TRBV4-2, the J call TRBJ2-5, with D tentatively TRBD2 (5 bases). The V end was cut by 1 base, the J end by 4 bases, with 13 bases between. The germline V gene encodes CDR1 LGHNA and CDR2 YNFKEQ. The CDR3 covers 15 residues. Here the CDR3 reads CASSQGGPPIETQYF. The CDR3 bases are TGTGCCAGCAGCCAAGGAGGGCCCCCAATAGAGACCCAGTACTTC.

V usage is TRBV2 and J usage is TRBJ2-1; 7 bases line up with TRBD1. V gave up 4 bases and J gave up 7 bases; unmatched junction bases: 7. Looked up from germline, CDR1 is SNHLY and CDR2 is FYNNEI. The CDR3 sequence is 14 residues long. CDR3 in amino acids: CASSVGTRGNEQFF. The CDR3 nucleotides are TGTGCCAGCAGTGTAGGTACCAGGGGGAATGAGCAGTTCTTC.

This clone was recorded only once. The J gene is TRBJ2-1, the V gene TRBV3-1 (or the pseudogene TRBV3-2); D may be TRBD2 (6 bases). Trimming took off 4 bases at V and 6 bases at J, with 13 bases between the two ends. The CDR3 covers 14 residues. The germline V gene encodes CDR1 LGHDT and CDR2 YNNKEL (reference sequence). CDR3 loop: CASSRLGDLNEQFF. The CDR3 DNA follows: TGTGCCAGCAGCCGACTAGGGGATCTCAATGAGCAGTTCTTC.

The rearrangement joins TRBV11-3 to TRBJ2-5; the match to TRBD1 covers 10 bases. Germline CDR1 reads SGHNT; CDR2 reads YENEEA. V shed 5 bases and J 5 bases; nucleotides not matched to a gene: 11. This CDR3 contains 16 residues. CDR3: CASSSTDRGLGETQYF. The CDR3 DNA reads TGTGCCAGCAGCAGCACGGACAGGGGGTTAGGGGAGACCCAGTACTTC.